In this sample, the clone carrying this T cell receptor beta chain turned up a few times. Each sample used at least 6.5 million PBMCs. Samples each had at least 5 micrograms of total RNA extracted. The CDR3 loop spans 13 amino acids. Looked up from germline, CDR1 is SGHRS and CDR2 is YFSETQ. Between the trimmed V and J ends, which lost 0 bases and 3 bases, there was a span of 6 bases. The data derive from a study of blood T cells in healthy people across ages. A sample-barcoded 5' primer and a J-beta primer mix were used in a second PCR of roughly 7 to 11 cycles. TCRdb recomputed calls from the 5' RACE reads with MiXCR, one row per CDR3 protein. The table shows around 800,000 distinct CDR3 sequences, with around 25% occurring only once. This sample was shared with a second study, whose subject was T cells of mothers and their children. From that report: A primer called M1S, used in the second PCR, added sample barcodes and 2-4 random nucleotides.

Sequenced material: blood. The sequence came from a boy between 10 and 17 years old in good health. The genes are TRBV5-1 and TRBJ2-5; D remains unclear. The CDR3 protein is CASSLDLKETQYF. DNA of the CDR3: TGCGCCAGCAGCTTGGACCTAAAAGAGACCCAGTACTTC.